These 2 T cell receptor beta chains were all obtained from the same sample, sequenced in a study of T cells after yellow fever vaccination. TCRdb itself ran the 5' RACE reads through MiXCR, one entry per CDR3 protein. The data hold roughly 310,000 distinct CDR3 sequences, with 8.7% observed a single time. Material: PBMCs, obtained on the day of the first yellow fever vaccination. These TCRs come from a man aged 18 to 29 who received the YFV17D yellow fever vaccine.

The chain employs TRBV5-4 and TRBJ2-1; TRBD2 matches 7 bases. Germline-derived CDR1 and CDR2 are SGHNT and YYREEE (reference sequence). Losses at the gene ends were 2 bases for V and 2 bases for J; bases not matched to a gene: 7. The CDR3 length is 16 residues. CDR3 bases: TGTGCCAGCAGCTTCAGGCGGGGGATTACCTACAATGAGCAGTTCTTC. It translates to CASSFRRGITYNEQFF.

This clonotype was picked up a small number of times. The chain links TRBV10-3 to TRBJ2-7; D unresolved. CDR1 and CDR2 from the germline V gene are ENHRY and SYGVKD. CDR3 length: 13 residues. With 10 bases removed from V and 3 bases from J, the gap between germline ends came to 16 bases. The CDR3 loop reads CAKVVRSHYEQYF. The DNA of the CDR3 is TGTGCCAAAGTAGTTAGGTCGCACTACGAGCAGTACTTC.